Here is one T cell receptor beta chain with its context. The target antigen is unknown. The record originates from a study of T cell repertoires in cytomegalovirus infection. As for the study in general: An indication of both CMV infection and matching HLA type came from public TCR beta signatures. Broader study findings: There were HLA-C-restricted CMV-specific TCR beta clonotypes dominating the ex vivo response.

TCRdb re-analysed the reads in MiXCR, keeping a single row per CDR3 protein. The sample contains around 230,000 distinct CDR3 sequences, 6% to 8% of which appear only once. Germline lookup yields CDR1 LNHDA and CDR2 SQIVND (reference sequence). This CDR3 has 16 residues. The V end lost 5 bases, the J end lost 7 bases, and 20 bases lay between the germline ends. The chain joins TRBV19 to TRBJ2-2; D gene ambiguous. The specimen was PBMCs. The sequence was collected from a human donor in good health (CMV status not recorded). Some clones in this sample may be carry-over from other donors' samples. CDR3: CASSPSEMGLVGELFF. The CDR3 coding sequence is TGTGCCAGTAGTCCTTCGGAGATGGGTTTGGTCGGGGAGCTGTTTTTT. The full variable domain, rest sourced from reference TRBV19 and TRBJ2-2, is DGGITQSPKYLFRKEGQNVTLSCEQNLNHDAMYWYRQDPGQGLRLIYYSQIVNDFQKGDIAEGYSVSREKKESFPLTVTSAQKNPTAFYLCASSPSEMGLVGELFFGEGSRLTVL.